This TCR beta chain stems from a study of blood T cell repertoires in COVID-19. Sequenced by immunoSEQ multiplex PCR; TCRdb stores in-frame clones only, minus some. The sample lists just over 300,000 clones; approximately 86% were seen once. The length of the CDR3 is 15 residues. V lost 5 bases to trimming and J lost 1 base, with 14 bases between them. Germline V gene data show CDR1 as SGHTA and CDR2 as FQGTGA. The chain recombines TRBV7-3 with TRBJ2-5; TRBD1 is a possible D gene (6 bases). The TCR sequence derives from a man younger than 30 with active or convalescent COVID-19. The source material was peripheral blood. CDR3 nucleotides: TGTGCCAGCAGCCCTAATGGGGGCAGCCAAGAGACCCAGTACTTC. It is translated as CASSPNGGSQETQYF. The whole variable domain, remainder taken from reference TRBV7-3 and TRBJ2-5, is GAGVSQTPSNKVTEKGKYVELRCDPISGHTALYWYRQSLGQGPEFLIYFQGTGAADDSGLPNDRFFAVRPEGSVSTLKIQRTERGDSAVYLCASSPNGGSQETQYFGPGTRLLVL.